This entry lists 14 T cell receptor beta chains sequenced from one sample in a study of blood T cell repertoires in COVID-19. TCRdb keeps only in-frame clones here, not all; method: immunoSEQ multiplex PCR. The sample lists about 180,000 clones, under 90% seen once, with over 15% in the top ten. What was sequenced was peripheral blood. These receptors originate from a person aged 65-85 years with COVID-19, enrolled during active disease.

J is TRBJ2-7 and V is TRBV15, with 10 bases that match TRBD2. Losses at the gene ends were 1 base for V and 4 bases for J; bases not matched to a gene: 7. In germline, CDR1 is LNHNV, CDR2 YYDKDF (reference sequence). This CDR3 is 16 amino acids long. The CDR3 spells CATSRGLGLAEYEQYF. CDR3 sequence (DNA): TGTGCCACCAGCAGAGGCCTCGGACTAGCGGAATACGAGCAGTACTTC.

In DNA, the CDR3 is TGTGCCAGCAGCTCAGGGACTTACTATGGCTACACCTTC. This translates into CASSSGTYYGYTF. The rearrangement links TRBV7-9 to TRBJ1-2; D possibly corresponds to TRBD1 (5 bases). The V end was cut by 4 bases, the J end by 3 bases, with 9 bases between. In germline, CDR1 is SEHNR, CDR2 FQNEAQ (reference sequence). There are 13 residues in the CDR3.

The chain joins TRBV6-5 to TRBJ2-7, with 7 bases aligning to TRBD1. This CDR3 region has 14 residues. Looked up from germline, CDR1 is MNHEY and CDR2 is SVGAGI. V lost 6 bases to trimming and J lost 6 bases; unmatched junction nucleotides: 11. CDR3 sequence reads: CASRGDSRLAEQYF. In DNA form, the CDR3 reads TGTGCCAGCAGAGGGGACAGCAGACTGGCCGAGCAGTACTTC.

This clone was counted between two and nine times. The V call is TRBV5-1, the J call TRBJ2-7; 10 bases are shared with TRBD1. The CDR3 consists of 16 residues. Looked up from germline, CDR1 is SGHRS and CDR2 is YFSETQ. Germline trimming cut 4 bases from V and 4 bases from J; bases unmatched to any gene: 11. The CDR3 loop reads CASSPGGTGAGYEQYF. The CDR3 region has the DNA TGCGCCAGCAGCCCCGGAGGGACAGGGGCGGGTTACGAGCAGTACTTC.

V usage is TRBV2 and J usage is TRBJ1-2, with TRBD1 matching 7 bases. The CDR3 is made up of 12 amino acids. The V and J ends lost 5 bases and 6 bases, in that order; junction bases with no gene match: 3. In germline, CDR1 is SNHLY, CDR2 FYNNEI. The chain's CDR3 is CASSSRGDGYTF. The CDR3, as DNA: TGTGCCAGCAGTTCCAGGGGGGATGGCTACACCTTC.

The CDR3 spells CASSLWTGGAATVYEQYF. The CDR3 DNA sequence: TGCGCCAGCAGCTTGTGGACAGGGGGCGCGGCGACGGTCTACGAGCAGTACTTC. The V and J genes are TRBV5-1 and TRBJ2-7, with 11 positions matching TRBD1. This CDR3 comprises 18 residues. CDR1 SGHRS and CDR2 YFSETQ come from the germline V gene. The J segment lost 3 bases and the V segment lost 1 base, leaving 12 bases of the junction unmatched. The full variable domain, with the rest looked up from reference TRBV5-1 and TRBJ2-7, is KAGVTQTPRYLIKTRGQQVTLSCSPISGHRSVSWYQQTPGQGLQFLFEYFSETQRNKGNFPGRFSGRQFSNSRSEMNVSTLELGDSALYLCASSLWTGGAATVYEQYFGPGTRLTVT.

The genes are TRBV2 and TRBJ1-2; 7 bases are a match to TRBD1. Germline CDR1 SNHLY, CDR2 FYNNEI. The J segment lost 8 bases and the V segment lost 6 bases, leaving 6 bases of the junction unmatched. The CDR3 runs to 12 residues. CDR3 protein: CASRDDRDGYTF. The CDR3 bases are TGTGCCAGCAGGGACGACAGGGACGGCTACACCTTC.

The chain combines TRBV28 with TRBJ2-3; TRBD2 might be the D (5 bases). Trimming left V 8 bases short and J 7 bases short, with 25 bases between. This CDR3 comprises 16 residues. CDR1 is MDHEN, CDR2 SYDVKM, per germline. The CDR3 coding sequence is TGTGCCAGCTTTTTTGTAAGTCGACTACCCGGGAATACGCAGTATTTT. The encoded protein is CASFFVSRLPGNTQYF.

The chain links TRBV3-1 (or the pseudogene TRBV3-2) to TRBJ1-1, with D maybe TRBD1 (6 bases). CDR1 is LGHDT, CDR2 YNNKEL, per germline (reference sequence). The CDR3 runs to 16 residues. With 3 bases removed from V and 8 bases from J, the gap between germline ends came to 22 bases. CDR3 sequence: CASSHQRPQGQGEAFF. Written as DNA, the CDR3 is TGTGCCAGCAGCCATCAGAGGCCGCAGGGGCAGGGGGAAGCTTTCTTT.

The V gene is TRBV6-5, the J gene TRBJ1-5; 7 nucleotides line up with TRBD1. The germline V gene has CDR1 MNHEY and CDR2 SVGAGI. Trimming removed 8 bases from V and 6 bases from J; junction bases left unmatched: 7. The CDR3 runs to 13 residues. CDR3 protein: CASLEGTAQPQHF. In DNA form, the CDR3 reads TGTGCCAGCCTGGAGGGGACAGCTCAGCCCCAGCATTTT.

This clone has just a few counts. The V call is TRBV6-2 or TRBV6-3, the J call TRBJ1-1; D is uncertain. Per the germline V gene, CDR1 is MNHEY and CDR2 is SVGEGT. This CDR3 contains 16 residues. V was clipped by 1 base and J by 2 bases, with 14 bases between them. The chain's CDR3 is CASSYLFGAKNTEAFF. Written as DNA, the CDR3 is TGTGCCAGCAGTTACTTGTTTGGTGCGAAAAACACTGAAGCTTTCTTT.

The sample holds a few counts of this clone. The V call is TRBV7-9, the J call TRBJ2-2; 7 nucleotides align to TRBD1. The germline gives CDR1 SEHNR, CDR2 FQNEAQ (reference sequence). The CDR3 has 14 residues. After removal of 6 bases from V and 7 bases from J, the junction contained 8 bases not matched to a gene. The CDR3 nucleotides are TGTGCCAGCAGTCTACAGGGGTCGGGCGGGGAGCTGTTTTTT. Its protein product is CASSLQGSGGELFF.

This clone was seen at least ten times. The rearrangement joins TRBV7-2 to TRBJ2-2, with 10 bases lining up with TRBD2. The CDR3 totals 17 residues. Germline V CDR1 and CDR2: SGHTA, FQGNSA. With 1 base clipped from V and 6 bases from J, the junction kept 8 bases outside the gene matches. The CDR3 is CASSLGLGTSVPGELFF. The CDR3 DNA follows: TGTGCCAGCAGCTTAGGACTAGGGACTAGCGTCCCCGGGGAGCTGTTTTTT.

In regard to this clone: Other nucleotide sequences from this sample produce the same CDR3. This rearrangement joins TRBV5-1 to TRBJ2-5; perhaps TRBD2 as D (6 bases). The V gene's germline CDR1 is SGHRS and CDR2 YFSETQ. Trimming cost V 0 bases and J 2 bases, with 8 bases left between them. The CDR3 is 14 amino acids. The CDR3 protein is CASSLGRGQETQYF. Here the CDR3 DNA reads TGCGCCAGCAGCTTGGGGAGGGGACAAGAGACCCAGTACTTC. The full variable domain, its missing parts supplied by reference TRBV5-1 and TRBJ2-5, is KAGVTQTPRYLIKTRGQQVTLSCSPISGHRSVSWYQQTPGQGLQFLFEYFSETQRNKGNFPGRFSGRQFSNSRSEMNVSTLELGDSALYLCASSLGRGQETQYFGPGTRLLVL.